The 2 T cell receptor beta chains in this list originate from one sample, sequenced in a study of blood T cell repertoires in COVID-19. Method: immunoSEQ multiplex PCR; TCRdb's copy keeps in-frame clones and lacks some. Among 200,000 to 250,000 clones listed, roughly 85% were seen once. Sequencing input: PBMCs or T cells enriched from blood (not recorded which). The receptors originated from a woman aged 40 to 50 with acute COVID-19.

The CDR3 DNA reads as TGTGCCAGCAGCGCAGGGGACAGGGGGCTTAATTCACCCCTCCACTTT. Amino acids: CASSAGDRGLNSPLHF. The J gene is TRBJ1-6, the V gene TRBV9, with 12 positions matching TRBD1. The CDR3 spans 16 residues. The germline V gene encodes CDR1 SGDLS and CDR2 YYNGEE. Losses at the gene ends were 3 bases for V and 6 bases for J; bases not matched to a gene: 4.

The chain combines TRBV7-2 with TRBJ2-1; no definite D call. This CDR3 has 11 amino acids. The V end was cut by 4 bases, the J end by 9 bases, with 7 bases between. In germline, CDR1 is SGHTA, CDR2 FQGNSA. The CDR3: CASSWAVEQFF. The CDR3 DNA follows: TGTGCCAGCAGCTGGGCCGTTGAGCAGTTCTTC.